This is a list of T cell receptor beta chains from one sample in a study of T cells after yellow fever vaccination. Each CDR3 protein is one row after TCRdb ran MiXCR on the 5' RACE reads. The repertoire holds some 320,000 distinct CDR3 sequences, with approximately 4% as singletons. The sample was PBMCs, taken 5 days after the yellow fever booster vaccination. These receptors were collected from a man aged 18 to 35 who received the YFV17D yellow fever vaccine. Both conserved end residues are part of each CDR3. Fields, in order: D gene, clone size, J gene, V gene, CDR3 protein, CDR3 DNA. D genes are given only for firm matches. Clone size is not always given. Where it is, it says once, few, many or a class for expanded clones.

NA many TRBJ2-6 TRBV10-3 CAISEGGSGANVLTF TGTGCCATCAGTGAAGGGGGATCTGGGGCCAACGTCCTGACTTTC
NA NA TRBJ2-2 TRBV10-3 CAISEPTAGPRGELFF TGTGCCATCAGTGAGCCCACGGCGGGCCCCCGAGGGGAGCTGTTTTTT
TRBD2 many TRBJ2-2 TRBV4-3 CASSQDLRWTSGGTGELFF TGCGCCAGCAGCCAAGATTTAAGGTGGACTAGCGGGGGCACCGGGGAGCTGTTTTTT
TRBD2 few TRBJ2-3 TRBV11-1 CASSGGLAGVPAMDTQYF TGTGCCAGCAGCGGTGGACTAGCGGGGGTGCCGGCTATGGATACGCAGTATTTT
NA few TRBJ2-1 TRBV6-2/TRBV6-3 CASSYRARVGGEQFF TGTGCCAGCAGTTACCGGGCCAGGGTGGGGGGTGAGCAGTTCTTC
TRBD2 many TRBJ2-5 TRBV20-1 CSASLSGGARETQYF TGCAGTGCTTCCCTTAGCGGGGGGGCCCGTGAGACCCAGTACTTC
NA NA TRBJ1-2 TRBV20-1 CSAWAAGYGYTF TGCAGTGCCTGGGCCGCGGGCTATGGCTACACCTTC
NA many TRBJ2-1 TRBV5-1 CASSSLKEGGNEQFF TGCGCCAGCAGCTCCCTCAAAGAGGGGGGCAATGAGCAGTTCTTC
NA many TRBJ1-2 TRBV12-3/TRBV12-4 CASSFVQGPFGYTF TGTGCCAGCAGTTTTGTACAGGGACCCTTTGGCTACACCTTC
NA few TRBJ2-1 TRBV7-2 CASSLVRTDREQFF TGTGCCAGCAGCTTAGTTCGAACCGATCGTGAGCAGTTCTTC
NA few TRBJ2-5 TRBV6-6 CASSFGAETQYF TGTGCCAGCAGTTTCGGTGCAGAGACCCAGTACTTC
TRBD2 NA TRBJ2-3 TRBV27 CASSSGLAIGTQYF TGTGCCAGCAGTTCGGGACTAGCGATAGGTACGCAGTATTTT
NA NA TRBJ2-7 TRBV7-3 CASSLSTGFEQYF TGTGCCAGCAGCCTGTCTACAGGGTTTGAGCAGTACTTC
NA NA TRBJ2-3 TRBV5-1 CASSLARGTTRFTDTQYF TGCGCCAGCAGCTTGGCCAGAGGGACAACCAGATTCACAGATACGCAGTATTTT
NA few TRBJ2-1 TRBV29-1 CSVRDPKHNEQFF TGCAGCGTGAGGGACCCAAAGCACAATGAGCAGTTCTTC
NA NA TRBJ1-2 TRBV12-3/TRBV12-4 CASSNNRVGYTF TGTGCCAGCAGCAACAACAGGGTCGGCTACACCTTC
NA many TRBJ2-3 TRBV10-3 CAISAGISLGTDTQYF TGTGCCATCAGCGCAGGGATTTCCTTGGGCACAGATACGCAGTATTTT
TRBD1 many TRBJ2-1 TRBV12-5 CASGPSGQGFNEQFF TGTGCTAGTGGTCCTTCAGGACAGGGCTTCAATGAGCAGTTCTTC
NA many TRBJ2-6 TRBV5-5 CASSGGGAGANVLTF TGTGCCAGCAGCGGGGGCGGCGCTGGGGCCAACGTCCTGACTTTC
TRBD2 few TRBJ2-3 TRBV19 CASSISGGELSTDTQYF TGTGCCAGTAGTATTAGCGGGGGGGAACTAAGCACAGATACGCAGTATTTT
NA NA TRBJ1-2 TRBV18 CASSAGARYGYTF TGTGCCAGCTCAGCCGGGGCCCGCTATGGCTACACCTTC
NA many TRBJ1-5 TRBV7-2 CASSLVGTDSNQPQHF TGTGCCAGCAGCTTAGTCGGGACGGATAGCAATCAGCCCCAGCATTTT
TRBD2 few TRBJ2-2 TRBV11-1 CASSPAGGGGELFF TGTGCCAGCAGCCCAGCGGGCGGGGGCGGGGAGCTGTTTTTT
NA many TRBJ2-1 TRBV5-5 CASSLGSYEQFF TGTGCCAGCAGCTTGGGGAGCTATGAGCAGTTCTTC
NA NA TRBJ1-1 TRBV24-1 CATPAGAENTEAFF TGTGCCACCCCCGCGGGGGCGGAGAACACTGAAGCTTTCTTT
NA few TRBJ1-2 TRBV28 CASRNQGLTGGYTF TGTGCCAGCAGAAACCAGGGACTTACGGGGGGCTACACCTTC